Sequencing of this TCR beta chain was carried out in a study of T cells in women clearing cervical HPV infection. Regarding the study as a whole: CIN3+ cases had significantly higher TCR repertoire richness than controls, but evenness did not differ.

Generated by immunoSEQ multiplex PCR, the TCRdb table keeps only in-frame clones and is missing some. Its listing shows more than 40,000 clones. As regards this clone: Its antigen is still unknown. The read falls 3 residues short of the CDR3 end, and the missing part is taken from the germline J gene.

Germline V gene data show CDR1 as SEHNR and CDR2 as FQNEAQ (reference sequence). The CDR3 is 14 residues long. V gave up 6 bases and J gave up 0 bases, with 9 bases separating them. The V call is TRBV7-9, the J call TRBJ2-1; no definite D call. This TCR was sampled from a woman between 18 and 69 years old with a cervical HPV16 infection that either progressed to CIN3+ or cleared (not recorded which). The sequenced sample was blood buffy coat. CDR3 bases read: TGTGCCAGCAGAGATAGTTTCTCCTACAATGAG. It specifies CASRDSFSYNE. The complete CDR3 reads CASRDSFSYNEQFF.